Each of the 15 T cell receptor beta chains below was sequenced from the same sample in a study of blood T cells in healthy people across ages. A second about 7 to 11 cycle PCR used barcoded and J-beta primers. TCRdb independently ran MiXCR on the 5' RACE reads; one entry per CDR3 protein. The table shows around 500,000 distinct CDR3 sequences, with about 27% occurring only once. This sample also belongs to another study, concerning T cells of mothers and their children.

Input material: blood. The receptors come from a boy aged 2-15 years in good health.

This clonotype was seen only a few times. V and J are TRBV24-1 and TRBJ2-5; D may be TRBD1 (6 bases). Germline loops: CDR1 KGHDR, CDR2 SFDVKD. V was pared by 5 bases and J by 8 bases, with 14 bases between. The CDR3 extends over 13 amino acids. This chain's CDR3 is CATSGQDHGTQYF. The CDR3 bases are TGTGCCACCAGTGGACAGGATCATGGAACCCAGTACTTC.

The V call is TRBV5-5, the J call TRBJ2-7; 14 bases line up with TRBD2. The tail of the sequence fits TRBJ2-5 better, so the J call may be wrong. Germline assignment: CDR1 SGHKS and CDR2 YYEKEE (reference sequence). The CDR3 length is 19 residues. The CDR3 coding sequence is TGTGCCAGCAGCTGGGGCCGGACTAGCGGGAGGTGGGATGGGTGGACCCAGTACTTC. This encodes CASSWGRTSGRWDGWTQYF.

This clonotype has a handful of counts. The CDR3 DNA follows: TGTGCCAGCTCACCGACGCGGGAGGGCCCTAGTGGGGGTCAGTTCTTC. The encoded protein is CASSPTREGPSGGQFF. The J gene is TRBJ2-5, the V gene TRBV18; 9 bases map to TRBD2. The last part of the DNA fits TRBJ2-1 better; the J call may be wrong. CDR1 and CDR2 (germline): KGHSH, LQKENI. The CDR3 runs 16 residues.

Only a few counts were recorded for this clonotype. J is TRBJ2-5 and V is TRBV7-2; D may be TRBD1 (6 bases). The DNA end favors TRBJ2-1, so the J call may be wrong. Germline CDR1 is SGHTA and CDR2 is FQGNSA. The CDR3 has 15 residues. CDR3 in DNA: TGTGCCAGCAGCTTAATCAGGGGCGCCTACAATGAGCAGTTCTTC. Its protein product is CASSLIRGAYNEQFF.

This clonotype came up a few times. The V gene is TRBV29-1, the J gene TRBJ2-3, with 7 nucleotides matching TRBD2. CDR3 length equals 18 residues. V gave up 0 bases and J gave up 0 bases; unmatched junction bases: 12. The germline gives CDR1 SQVTM, CDR2 ANQGSEA. CDR3 nucleotides: TGCAGCGTTGAAGATCGGCGGTGGGGGGGTGCTAGCACAGATACGCAGTATTTT. Protein product: CSVEDRRWGGASTDTQYF.

This clonotype was seen more than once but under ten times. This chain links TRBV29-1 with TRBJ2-5, with 8 nucleotides matching TRBD2. V lost 7 bases, J lost 5 bases, and 6 bases stayed unmatched. In germline, CDR1 is SQVTM, CDR2 ANQGSEA. The CDR3 sequence is 12 residues long. The CDR3 loop reads CSAGLVDETQYF. CDR3 nucleotides: TGCAGCGCGGGACTAGTTGACGAGACCCAGTACTTC.

This clonotype was counted a few times. V is TRBV5-5 and J is TRBJ2-7, with a possible D match to TRBD1 (6 bases). The V and J ends lost 4 bases and 0 bases respectively, with 14 bases between them. Germline assignment: CDR1 SGHKS and CDR2 YYEKEE (reference sequence). The CDR3 has 15 residues. Here the CDR3 reads CASSTGQGSSYEQYF. DNA of the CDR3: TGTGCCAGCAGCACGGGACAAGGGAGCTCCTACGAGCAGTACTTC.

The V call is TRBV20-1, the J call TRBJ1-3, with D possibly TRBD1 on 6 matching bases. The V gene lost 3 bases and the J gene lost 4 bases, with 13 bases spanning the gap. Germline values: CDR1 DFQATT, CDR2 SNEGSKA (reference sequence). This CDR3 spans 14 amino acids. The DNA for the CDR3 is TGCAGTGCTAGGGGGGGGGCCTCGGGAAACACCATATATTTT. Translated: CSARGGASGNTIYF.

This clonotype occurred a few times. The chain combines TRBV10-3 with TRBJ1-5, with D possibly TRBD1 on 5 matching bases. This CDR3 spans 13 amino acids. Trimming removed 6 bases from V and 1 base from J, with 7 bases in between. Per germline, CDR1 ENHRY and CDR2 SYGVKD. The DNA for the CDR3 is TGTGCCATCAGCCAGGGAAGCAATCAGCCCCAGCATTTT. It is translated as CAISQGSNQPQHF.

The chain recombines TRBV2 with TRBJ1-2; the D is unclear. The CDR3 covers 14 residues. V was trimmed by 1 base and J by 5 bases, leaving 11 bases between them. Germline V gives CDR1 SNHLY, CDR2 FYNNEI. The chain's CDR3 is CASSEGRGFYGYTF. The CDR3 DNA follows: TGTGCCAGCAGTGAAGGTCGAGGATTTTATGGCTACACCTTC.

A few counts support this clonotype. CDR3 in amino acids: CASSPERGVRPVQTQYF. In nucleotides, the CDR3 is TGTGCCAGCAGCCCCGAACGGGGGGTCCGTCCGGTTCAGACCCAGTACTTC. The chain links TRBV7-2 to TRBJ2-5; TRBD2 agrees at 7 bases. The ends lost 5 bases at V and 6 bases at J; junction bases unmatched: 18. This CDR3 contains 17 residues. Germline CDR1 and CDR2: SGHTA and FQGNSA.

As regards this clonotype: A read error is possible here, since a much larger clone lies one base away. The chain has TRBV7-9 and TRBJ2-5, with 8 nucleotides matching TRBD1. CDR1 and CDR2 (germline): SEHNR, FQNEAQ (reference sequence). The junction had 5 bases not matched to a gene; V was cut back by 5 bases and J by 6 bases. The CDR3 runs to 13 residues. CDR3 bases: TGTGCCAGCAGCCAAACAGGGGGAAAGACCCAGTACTTC. Translating gives CASSQTGGKTQYF.

The V call is TRBV2, the J call TRBJ2-5; the D gene is possibly TRBD1 (6 bases). Deletions cut 6 bases from V and 1 base from J, with 18 bases between. This CDR3 has 16 amino acids. The germline CDR1 and CDR2 sequences are SNHLY and FYNNEI. CDR3 nucleotides: TGTGCCAGCAGACGACCGGTGGACAGTTTCCAAGAGACCCAGTACTTC. The encoded protein is CASRRPVDSFQETQYF. Looking up the rest from reference TRBV2 and TRBJ2-5 gives the full variable domain: EPEVTQTPSHQVTQMGQEVILRCVPISNHLYFYWYRQILGQKVEFLVSFYNNEISEKSEIFDDQFSVERPDGSNFTLKIRSTKLEDSAMYFCASRRPVDSFQETQYFGPGTRLLVL.

This sequence joins TRBV4-1 and TRBJ2-5; D gene ambiguous. The germline V and J ends were trimmed by 4 bases and 5 bases, with 11 bases remaining between them. The length of the CDR3 is 13 residues. Germline V gene lookup returns CDR1 MGHRA and CDR2 YSYEKL. CDR3 sequence reads: CASSRRFGETQYF. DNA of the CDR3: TGCGCCAGCAGCCGAAGGTTCGGGGAGACCCAGTACTTC.

This clonotype was picked up one time. The chain combines TRBV18 with TRBJ2-3; D is unresolved. The V end was cut by 3 bases, the J end by 6 bases, with 13 bases between. The germline V gene encodes CDR1 KGHSH and CDR2 LQKENI. This CDR3 comprises 14 residues. The CDR3 is CASSPLPGSDTQYF. In DNA form, the CDR3 reads TGTGCCAGCTCACCCTTACCTGGGTCGGATACGCAGTATTTT.